The 23 T cell receptor beta chains presented below share a single source sample, sequenced in a study of technical replicates of blood from a few donors. Assay used: immunoSEQ multiplex PCR; TCRdb lists only in-frame clones, some missing. The data contain fewer than 95,000 clones, more than 85% of them singletons. Sequences were obtained from T cells isolated from PBMCs. Source of these receptors: a human donor in good health.

The chain employs TRBV7-8 and TRBJ1-2; D possibly corresponds to TRBD1 (5 bases). V lost 5 bases to trimming and J lost 2 bases, with 15 bases between them. The CDR3 spans 15 residues. Germline CDR1 and CDR2: SGHVS and FQNEAQ. The chain's CDR3 is CASSQLQGSNYGYTF. The CDR3 DNA reads as TGTGCCAGCAGCCAACTTCAGGGATCCAACTATGGCTACACCTTC. Complete variable domain (other parts from reference TRBV7-8 and TRBJ1-2): GAGVSQSPRYKVAKRGQDVALRCDPISGHVSLFWYQQALGQGPEFLTYFQNEAQLDKSGLPSDRFFAERPEGSVSTLKIQRTQQEDSAVYLCASSQLQGSNYGYTFGSGTRLTVV.

V gene TRBV7-9 combines with J gene TRBJ2-3, with 12 bases identical to TRBD2. The CDR3 is 16 amino acids. Germline CDR1 and CDR2: SEHNR and FQNEAQ (reference sequence). Trimming removed 5 bases from V and 1 base from J; junction bases left unmatched: 4. In DNA, the CDR3 is TGTGCCAGCAGCCGACGGACTAGCGGGGGCACAGATACGCAGTATTTT. It translates to CASSRRTSGGTDTQYF. The full variable domain, with the rest looked up from reference TRBV7-9 and TRBJ2-3, is DTGVSQNPRHKITKRGQNVTFRCDPISEHNRLYWYRQTLGQGPEFLTYFQNEAQLEKSRLLSDRFSAERPKGSFSTLEIQRTEQGDSAMYLCASSRRTSGGTDTQYFGPGTRLTVL.

This rearrangement joins TRBV7-8 to TRBJ2-7; D not resolved. CDR1 and CDR2 from the germline V gene are SGHVS and FQNEAQ. V dropped 1 base and J dropped 6 bases, with 4 bases sitting between them. The CDR3 sequence is 11 residues long. The CDR3: CASSLVSEQYF. CDR3 sequence (DNA): TGTGCCAGCAGCTTAGTCAGCGAGCAGTACTTC.

The chain is built from TRBV4-1 and TRBJ2-1, with a tentative D call TRBD1 (6 bases). The V and J ends lost 4 bases and 8 bases respectively, with 18 bases between them. The germline V gene encodes CDR1 MGHRA and CDR2 YSYEKL. This CDR3 region has 15 residues. The CDR3 here is CASSRLVRGWDEQFF. CDR3 DNA: TGCGCCAGCAGCCGATTGGTCAGGGGATGGGATGAGCAGTTCTTC.

This clone has more than one count but fewer than ten. The V call is TRBV2, the J call TRBJ1-2, with D perhaps matching TRBD1 (5 bases). This CDR3 region has 14 residues. V lost 6 bases to trimming and J lost 0 bases, with 11 bases between them. Germline V gene lookup returns CDR1 SNHLY and CDR2 FYNNEI. CDR3 sequence reads: CASRGGRTNYGYTF. DNA for the CDR3: TGTGCCAGCAGGGGGGGGAGGACTAACTATGGCTACACCTTC.

The rearrangement links TRBV6-5 to TRBJ1-2; the D gene is possibly TRBD1 (5 bases). The germline V and J ends were trimmed by 0 bases and 7 bases, with 9 bases remaining between them. CDR1 and CDR2 (germline): MNHEY, SVGAGI. The CDR3 length is 13 residues. This CDR3 reads CASSYSSQGGYTF. The CDR3 DNA reads TGTGCCAGCAGTTACTCGTCGCAGGGTGGCTACACCTTC.

This chain uses TRBV4-2 with TRBJ2-7, with D uncertain. The germline V gene encodes CDR1 LGHNA and CDR2 YNFKEQ. The CDR3 runs to 14 residues. V was trimmed by 4 bases and J by 3 bases, leaving 13 bases between them. CDR3 sequence: CASSPAVGHYEQYF. The CDR3 DNA reads as TGTGCCAGCAGCCCCGCTGTTGGGCACTACGAGCAGTACTTC.

The chain recombines TRBV5-1 with TRBJ2-2; D possibly corresponds to TRBD1 (6 bases). The CDR3 is 14 residues long. Germline V gene lookup returns CDR1 SGHRS and CDR2 YFSETQ. Trimming cost V 4 bases and J 2 bases, with 9 bases left between them. The CDR3 is CASSPQGNTGELFF. The CDR3 DNA sequence: TGCGCCAGCAGCCCACAGGGAAACACCGGGGAGCTGTTTTTT.

CDR3 sequence (DNA): TGCGCCAGCCGGACCAACCTCGGGACACAACACTTCCGCCACTACGAGCAGTACTTC. Protein product: CASRTNLGTQHFRHYEQYF. V usage is TRBV23-1 and J usage is TRBJ2-7; D possibly corresponds to TRBD1 (6 bases). TRBV23-1 is an open reading frame, and its role is uncertain. Trimming took off 8 bases at V and 3 bases at J, with 32 bases between the two ends. The CDR3 loop spans 19 amino acids.

The V call is TRBV30, the J call TRBJ1-2; D is unclear. The germline V gene encodes CDR1 GTSNPN and CDR2 SVGIG (reference sequence). V shed 3 bases and J shed 5 bases, with 13 bases lying between them. This CDR3 comprises 13 residues. The CDR3 DNA reads as TGTGCCTGGAGGGTTCGACACTTGTATGGCTACACCTTC. Residues: CAWRVRHLYGYTF.

The chain has TRBV7-6 and TRBJ2-7; D not certain. The V gene lost 5 bases and the J gene lost 12 bases, with 23 bases spanning the gap. Germline lookup yields CDR1 SGHVS and CDR2 FNYEAQ. The CDR3 covers 14 residues. CDR3 in amino acids: CASSPNRNLLDPYF. CDR3 nucleotide sequence: TGTGCCAGCAGCCCCAACAGAAATCTTCTGGATCCGTACTTC.

The rearrangement uses TRBV12-5 and TRBJ1-1; TRBD1 agrees at 12 bases. Losses at the gene ends were 1 base for V and 5 bases for J; bases not matched to a gene: 5. Per germline, CDR1 LGHNT and CDR2 FRNRAP. This CDR3 comprises 16 residues. CDR3 nucleotide sequence: TGTGCTAGTGGTTTGGGCAGGGGACAGGGGGCTACTGAAGCTTTCTTT. It specifies CASGLGRGQGATEAFF.

The V gene is TRBV5-4, the J gene TRBJ2-5, with D perhaps matching TRBD1 (5 bases). V was clipped by 5 bases and J by 2 bases, with 13 bases between them. Germline V gene data show CDR1 as SGHNT and CDR2 as YYREEE (reference sequence). The CDR3 runs 14 residues. The CDR3 nucleotides read TGTGCCAGCAGGACAGACACGGTTCAAGAGACCCAGTACTTC. This sequence encodes CASRTDTVQETQYF.

The gene calls are TRBV6-1 and TRBJ2-2; 9 positions match TRBD1. V shed 8 bases and J 6 bases; nucleotides not matched to a gene: 10. CDR1 is MNHNS and CDR2 is SASEGT in the germline V gene. This CDR3 region has 15 residues. CDR3 sequence (DNA): TGTGCCAGCTTGGGTACAGGGGGCCTCGCCGGGGAGCTGTTTTTT. This translates into CASLGTGGLAGELFF.

The V and J genes are TRBV5-1 and TRBJ2-2, with 10 bases that match TRBD2. J lost 3 bases, V lost 10 bases, and 3 bases had no gene match. From germline, CDR1 is SGHRS and CDR2 YFSETQ. The CDR3 consists of 13 residues. CDR3 region: CAGAGGDTGELFF. In DNA form, the CDR3 reads TGCGCCGGAGCGGGAGGGGACACCGGGGAGCTGTTTTTT.

This chain connects TRBV9 to TRBJ2-1, with 10 bases identical to TRBD2. Trimming at V came to 0 bases and at J to 2 bases, leaving 5 bases not matched to a gene. The CDR3 sequence is 17 residues long. The germline gives CDR1 SGDLS, CDR2 YYNGEE. CDR3 protein: CASSVGPGTSAYNEQFF. CDR3 nucleotide sequence: TGTGCCAGCAGCGTAGGACCGGGGACTAGCGCCTACAATGAGCAGTTCTTC.

The rearrangement links TRBV5-1 to TRBJ2-7; 7 positions agree with TRBD2. This CDR3 is built from 15 residues. Germline CDR1 is SGHRS and CDR2 is YFSETQ. Trimming took 4 bases from V and 2 from J; bases not matched to a gene: 9. The CDR3 is CASSRSVGGAYEQYF. The DNA of the CDR3 is TGCGCCAGCAGCCGCTCGGTTGGGGGGGCCTACGAGCAGTACTTC.

The chain couples TRBV5-1 to TRBJ2-7; D gene unclear. The CDR3 spans 12 residues. The V end lost 0 bases, the J end lost 6 bases, and 7 bases lay between the germline ends. Germline V gene sequence: CDR1 SGHRS, CDR2 YFSETQ. This CDR3 is CASSLAVSEQYF. As DNA, the CDR3 is TGCGCCAGCAGCTTGGCGGTGAGCGAGCAGTACTTC.

The chain recombines TRBV27 with TRBJ2-7, with 11 positions matching TRBD1. In germline, CDR1 is MNHEY, CDR2 SMNVEV (reference sequence). V shed 8 bases and J 6 bases; nucleotides not matched to a gene: 6. CDR3 size: 13 residues. This CDR3 reads CASARTGGGEQYF. DNA of the CDR3: TGTGCCAGCGCCCGGACAGGGGGCGGCGAGCAGTACTTC.

To note about this clone: Different DNA sequences within this sample yield the same CDR3. This sequence joins TRBV5-6 and TRBJ2-1, with 7 bases fitting TRBD2. Germline V CDR1 and CDR2: SGHDT, YYEEEE. The trim removed 0 bases at V and 7 bases at J, leaving 1 base unmatched. This CDR3 contains 13 residues. CDR3 DNA: TGTGCCAGCAGCTTGGCGGGAGGAAATGAGCAGTTCTTC. Translating gives CASSLAGGNEQFF.

V usage is TRBV5-8 and J usage is TRBJ1-2; 8 positions agree with TRBD1. V lost 4 bases and J lost 4; bases outside the gene matches: 9. This CDR3 region has 15 residues. Germline V gene lookup returns CDR1 SGHTS and CDR2 YDEGEE. The CDR3 protein is CASSIGTGGIYGYTF. Here the CDR3 DNA reads TGTGCCAGCAGCATAGGGACAGGAGGAATCTATGGCTACACCTTC.

V and J are TRBV6-5 and TRBJ2-5, with TRBD2 matching 8 bases. CDR3 length equals 16 residues. CDR1 and CDR2 (germline): MNHEY, SVGAGI. Trimming cost V 0 bases and J 4 bases; bases outside gene matches: 7. The DNA of the CDR3 is TGTGCCAGCAGTTACTCGGTGACTAGCGCCCCAGAGACCCAGTACTTC. The encoded protein is CASSYSVTSAPETQYF.

The chain couples TRBV6-4 to TRBJ1-2; D gene unclear. The CDR3 consists of 12 residues. V shed 2 bases and J shed 8 bases, with 9 bases lying between them. The V gene's germline CDR1 is MRHNA and CDR2 SNTAGT. The CDR3 nucleotides are TGTGCCAGCAGTGACCTCCTCGGGGGCTACACCTTC. As protein: CASSDLLGGYTF.